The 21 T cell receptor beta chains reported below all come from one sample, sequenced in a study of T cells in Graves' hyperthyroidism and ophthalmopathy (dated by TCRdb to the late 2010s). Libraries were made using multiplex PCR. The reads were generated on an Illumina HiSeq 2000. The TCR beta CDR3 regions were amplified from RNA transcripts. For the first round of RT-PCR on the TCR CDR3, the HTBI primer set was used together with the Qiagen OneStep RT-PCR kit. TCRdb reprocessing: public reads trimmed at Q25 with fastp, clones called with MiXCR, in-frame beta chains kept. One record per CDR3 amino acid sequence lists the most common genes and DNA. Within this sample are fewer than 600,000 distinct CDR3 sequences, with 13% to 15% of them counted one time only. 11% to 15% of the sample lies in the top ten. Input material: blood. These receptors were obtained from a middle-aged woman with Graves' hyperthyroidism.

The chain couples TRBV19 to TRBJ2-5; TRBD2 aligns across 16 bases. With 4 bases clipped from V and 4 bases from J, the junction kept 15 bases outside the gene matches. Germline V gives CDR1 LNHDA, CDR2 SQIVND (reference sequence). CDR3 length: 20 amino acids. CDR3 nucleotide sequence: TGTGCCAGTAGTACCGTCCCCCCCGGGACTAGCGGGAGGGCGAGAGAGACCCAGTACTTC. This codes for CASSTVPPGTSGRARETQYF.

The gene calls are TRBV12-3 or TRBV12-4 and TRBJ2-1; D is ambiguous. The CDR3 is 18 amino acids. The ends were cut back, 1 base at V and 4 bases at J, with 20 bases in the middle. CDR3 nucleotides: TGTGCCAGCAGTTTAGGAGGCAGCCCGGGCCTAGGTTACAATGAGCAGTTCTTC. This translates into CASSLGGSPGLGYNEQFF.

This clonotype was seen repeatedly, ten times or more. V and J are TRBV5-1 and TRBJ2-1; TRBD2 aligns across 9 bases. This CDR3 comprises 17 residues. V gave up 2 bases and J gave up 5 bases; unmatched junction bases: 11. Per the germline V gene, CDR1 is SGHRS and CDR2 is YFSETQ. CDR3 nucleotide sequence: TGCGCCAGCAGCTTCGAAAGTAGCGGGAGATTCGACAATGAGCAGTTCTTC. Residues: CASSFESSGRFDNEQFF.

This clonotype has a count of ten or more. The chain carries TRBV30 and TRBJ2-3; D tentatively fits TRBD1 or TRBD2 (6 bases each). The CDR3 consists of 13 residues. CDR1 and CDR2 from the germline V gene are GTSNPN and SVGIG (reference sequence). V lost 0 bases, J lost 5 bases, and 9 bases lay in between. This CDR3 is CAWSVGGGDTQYF. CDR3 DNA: TGTGCCTGGAGTGTGGGGGGCGGAGATACGCAGTATTTT.

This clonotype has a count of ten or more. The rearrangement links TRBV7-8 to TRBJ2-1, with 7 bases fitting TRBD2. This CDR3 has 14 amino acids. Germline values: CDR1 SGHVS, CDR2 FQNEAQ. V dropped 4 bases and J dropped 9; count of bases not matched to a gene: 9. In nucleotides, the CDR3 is TGTGCCAGCAGCTCTCCGGGGACTAAGGTTGAGCAGTTCTTC. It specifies CASSSPGTKVEQFF.

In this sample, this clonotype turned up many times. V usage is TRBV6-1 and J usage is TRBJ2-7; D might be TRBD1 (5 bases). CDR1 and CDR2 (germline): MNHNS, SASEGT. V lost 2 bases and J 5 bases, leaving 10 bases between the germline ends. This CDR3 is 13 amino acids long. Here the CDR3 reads CASSERQPHEQYF. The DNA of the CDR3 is TGTGCCAGCAGTGAACGACAGCCCCACGAGCAGTACTTC.

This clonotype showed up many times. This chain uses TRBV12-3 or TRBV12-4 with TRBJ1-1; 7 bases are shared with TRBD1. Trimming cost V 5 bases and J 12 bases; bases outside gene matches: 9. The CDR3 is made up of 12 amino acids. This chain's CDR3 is CASSKTGTVPFF. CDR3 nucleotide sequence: TGTGCCAGCAGTAAAACCGGGACAGTTCCTTTCTTT.

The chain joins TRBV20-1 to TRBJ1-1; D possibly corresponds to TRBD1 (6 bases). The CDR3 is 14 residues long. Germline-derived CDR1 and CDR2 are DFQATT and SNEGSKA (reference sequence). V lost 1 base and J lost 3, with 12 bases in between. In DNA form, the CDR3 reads TGCAGTGCTAGAGGGGGACACAGTTACACTGAAGCTTTCTTT. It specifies CSARGGHSYTEAFF.

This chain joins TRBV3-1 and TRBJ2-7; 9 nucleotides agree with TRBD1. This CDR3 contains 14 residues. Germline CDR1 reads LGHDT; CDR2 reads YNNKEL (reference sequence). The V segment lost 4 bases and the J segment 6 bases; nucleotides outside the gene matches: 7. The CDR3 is CASSPGQGRGEQYF. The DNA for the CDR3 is TGTGCCAGCAGCCCGGGACAGGGTAGAGGCGAGCAGTACTTC.

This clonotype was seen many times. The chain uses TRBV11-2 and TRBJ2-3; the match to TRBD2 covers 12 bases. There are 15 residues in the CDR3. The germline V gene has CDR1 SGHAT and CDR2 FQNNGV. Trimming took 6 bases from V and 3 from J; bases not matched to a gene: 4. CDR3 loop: CASRQTSGRTDTQYF. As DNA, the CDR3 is TGTGCCAGCAGACAGACTAGCGGGAGAACAGATACGCAGTATTTT.

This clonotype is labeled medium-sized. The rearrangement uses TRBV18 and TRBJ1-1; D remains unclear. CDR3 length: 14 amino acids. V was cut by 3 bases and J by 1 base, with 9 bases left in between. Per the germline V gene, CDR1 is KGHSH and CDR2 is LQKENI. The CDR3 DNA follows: TGTGCCAGCTCACCTAACGCAGCGAACACTGAAGCTTTCTTT. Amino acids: CASSPNAANTEAFF. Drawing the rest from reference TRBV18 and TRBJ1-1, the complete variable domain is NAGVMQNPRHLVRRRGQEARLRCSPMKGHSHVYWYRQLPEEGLKFMVYLQKENIIDESGMPKERFSAEFPKEGPSILRIQQVVRGDSAAYFCASSPNAANTEAFFGQGTRLTVV.

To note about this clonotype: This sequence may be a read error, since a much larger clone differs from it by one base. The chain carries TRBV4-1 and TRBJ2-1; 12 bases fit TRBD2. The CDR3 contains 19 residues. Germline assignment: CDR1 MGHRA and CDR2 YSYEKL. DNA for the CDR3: TGCGCCAGCAGCCAAGATCGCCTAGCGGGAGGGCCCTCCTACAATGAGCAGTCCTTC. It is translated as CASSQDRLAGGPSYNEQSF.

The CDR3 here is CASSFRPGLNTEAFF. Here the CDR3 DNA reads TGTGCCAGCAGTTTCCGTCCAGGGTTGAACACTGAAGCTTTCTTT. The rearrangement uses TRBV27 and TRBJ1-1; a possible D gene is TRBD1 (5 bases). The CDR3 spans 15 residues. Germline CDR1 and CDR2: MNHEY and SMNVEV (reference sequence). The ends were cut back, 3 bases at V and 0 bases at J, with 11 bases in the middle.

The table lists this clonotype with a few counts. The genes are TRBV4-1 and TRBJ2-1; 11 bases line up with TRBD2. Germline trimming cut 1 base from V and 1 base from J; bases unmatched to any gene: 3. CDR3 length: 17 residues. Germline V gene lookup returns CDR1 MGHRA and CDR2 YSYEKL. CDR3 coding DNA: TGCGCCAGCAGCCAAGGTAGGACTAGCGGGTCCTACAATGAGCAGTTCTTC. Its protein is CASSQGRTSGSYNEQFF.

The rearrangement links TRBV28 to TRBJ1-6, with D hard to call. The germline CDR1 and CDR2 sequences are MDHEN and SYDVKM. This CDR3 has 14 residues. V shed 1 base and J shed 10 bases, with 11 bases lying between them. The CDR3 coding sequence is TGTGCCAGCAGTTTATCCCCGGGCGGGTCACCCCTCCACTTT. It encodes CASSLSPGGSPLHF.

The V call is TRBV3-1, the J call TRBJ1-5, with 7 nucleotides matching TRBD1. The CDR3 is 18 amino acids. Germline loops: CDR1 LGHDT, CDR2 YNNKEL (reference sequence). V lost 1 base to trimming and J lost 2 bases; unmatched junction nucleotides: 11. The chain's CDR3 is CASSQGTGDPWGNQPQHF. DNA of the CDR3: TGTGCCAGCAGCCAAGGGACAGGTGATCCCTGGGGCAATCAGCCCCAGCATTTT.

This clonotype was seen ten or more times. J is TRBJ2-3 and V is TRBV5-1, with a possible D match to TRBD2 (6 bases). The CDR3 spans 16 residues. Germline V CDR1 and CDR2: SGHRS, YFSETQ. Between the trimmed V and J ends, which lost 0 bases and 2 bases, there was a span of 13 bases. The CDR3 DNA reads TGCGCCAGCAGCTTGGGGTCGGGAGTAATCACAGATACGCAGTATTTT. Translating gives CASSLGSGVITDTQYF.

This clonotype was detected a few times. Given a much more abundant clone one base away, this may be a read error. The CDR3 loop reads CASSLDTMNTGAFF. The CDR3 coding sequence is TGCGCCAGCAGCTTGGACACTATGAACACTGGAGCTTTCTTT. This chain joins TRBV5-1 and TRBJ1-1; D unclear. The CDR3 covers 14 residues. Germline CDR1 reads SGHRS; CDR2 reads YFSETQ.

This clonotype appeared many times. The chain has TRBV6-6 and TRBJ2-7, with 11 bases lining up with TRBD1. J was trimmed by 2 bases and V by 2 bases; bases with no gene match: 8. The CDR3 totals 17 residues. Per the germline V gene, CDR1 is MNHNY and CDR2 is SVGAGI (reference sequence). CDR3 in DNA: TGTGCCAGCAGTTACGGGACAGGGGGGGACTCGCCCTACGAGCAGTACTTC. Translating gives CASSYGTGGDSPYEQYF.

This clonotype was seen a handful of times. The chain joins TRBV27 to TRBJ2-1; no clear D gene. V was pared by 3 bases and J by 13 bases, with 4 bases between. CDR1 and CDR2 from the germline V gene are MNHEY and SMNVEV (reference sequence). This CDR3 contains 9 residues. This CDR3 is CASSFQQFF. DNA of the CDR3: TGTGCCAGCAGTTTCCAACAGTTCTTC.

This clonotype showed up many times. CDR3 residues: CSARRDGHDIYEQYF. The CDR3 DNA reads TGCAGTGCTAGGAGGGACGGACATGACATTTACGAGCAGTACTTC. V is TRBV20-1 and J is TRBJ2-7; either TRBD1 or TRBD2 may supply D (5 bases each). CDR3 length: 15 amino acids. Between the trimmed V and J ends, which lost 3 bases and 4 bases, there was a span of 19 bases. In germline, CDR1 is DFQATT, CDR2 SNEGSKA (reference sequence).